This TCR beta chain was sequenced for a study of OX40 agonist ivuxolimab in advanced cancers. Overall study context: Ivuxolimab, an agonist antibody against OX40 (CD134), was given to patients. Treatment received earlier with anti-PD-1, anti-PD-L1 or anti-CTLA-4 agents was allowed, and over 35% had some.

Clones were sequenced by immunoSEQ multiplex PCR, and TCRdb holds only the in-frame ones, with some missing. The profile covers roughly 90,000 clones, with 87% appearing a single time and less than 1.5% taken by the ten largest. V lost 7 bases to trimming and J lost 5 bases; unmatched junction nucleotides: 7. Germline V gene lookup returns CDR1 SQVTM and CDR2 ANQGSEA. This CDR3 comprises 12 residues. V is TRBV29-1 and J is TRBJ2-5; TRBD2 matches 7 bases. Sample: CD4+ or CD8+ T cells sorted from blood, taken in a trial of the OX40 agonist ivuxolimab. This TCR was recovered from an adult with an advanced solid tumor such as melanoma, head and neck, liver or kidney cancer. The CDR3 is CSAFTSVETQYF. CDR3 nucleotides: TGCAGCGCATTTACTAGCGTGGAGACCCAGTACTTC.